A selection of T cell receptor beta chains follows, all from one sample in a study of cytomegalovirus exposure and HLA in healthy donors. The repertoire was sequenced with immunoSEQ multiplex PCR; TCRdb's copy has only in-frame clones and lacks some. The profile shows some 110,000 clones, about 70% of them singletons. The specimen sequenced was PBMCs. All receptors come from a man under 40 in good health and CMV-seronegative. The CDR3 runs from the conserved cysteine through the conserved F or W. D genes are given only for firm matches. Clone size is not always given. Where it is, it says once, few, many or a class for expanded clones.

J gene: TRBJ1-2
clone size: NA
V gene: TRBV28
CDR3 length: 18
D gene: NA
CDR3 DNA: TGTGCCAGCAGTTTATCGCCTCCGGGCAACGGGATGGCGTTAGGCTACACCTTC
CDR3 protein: CASSLSPPGNGMALGYTF

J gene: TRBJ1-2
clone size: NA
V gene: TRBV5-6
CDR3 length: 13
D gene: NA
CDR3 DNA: TGTGCCAGCAGCGTAAGGGAGCCCTGTGGCTACACCTTC
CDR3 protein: CASSVREPCGYTF

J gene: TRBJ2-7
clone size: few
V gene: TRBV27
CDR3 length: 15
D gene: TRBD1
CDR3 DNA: TGTGCCAGCAGTTCGCCGGGACAGGGGTCCTACGAGCAGTACTTC
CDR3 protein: CASSSPGQGSYEQYF

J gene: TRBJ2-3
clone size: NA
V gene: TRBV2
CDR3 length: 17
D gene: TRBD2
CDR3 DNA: TGTGCCAGCAGTTCCACATGGACTAGCGGGAACGCAGATACGCAGTATTTT
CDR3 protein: CASSSTWTSGNADTQYF

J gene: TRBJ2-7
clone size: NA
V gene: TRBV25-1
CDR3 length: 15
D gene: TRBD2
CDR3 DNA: TGTGCCAGCAGTGGGCGACTAGCCGACAACTACGAGCAGTACTTC
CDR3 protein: CASSGRLADNYEQYF

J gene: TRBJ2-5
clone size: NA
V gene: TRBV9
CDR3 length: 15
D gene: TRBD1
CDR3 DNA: TGTGCCAGCAGCCTACAGGGGCACGGTGGAGAGACCCAGTACTTC
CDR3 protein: CASSLQGHGGETQYF

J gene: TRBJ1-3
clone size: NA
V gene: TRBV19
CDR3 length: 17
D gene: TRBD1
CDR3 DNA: TGTGCCAGTAGCCAATCCCAGGGGGCTCGTGGTGGAAACACCATATATTTT
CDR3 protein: CASSQSQGARGGNTIYF

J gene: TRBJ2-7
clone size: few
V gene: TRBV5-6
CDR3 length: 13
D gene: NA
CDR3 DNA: TGTGCCAGCAGCTCCTACCCGCCCTACGAGCAGTACTTC
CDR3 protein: CASSSYPPYEQYF

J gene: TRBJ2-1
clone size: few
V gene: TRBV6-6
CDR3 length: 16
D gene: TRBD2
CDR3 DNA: TGTGCCAGCAGCCGCGGACTAGCGGGAGGGGGGGGTGAGCAGTTCTTC
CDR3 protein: CASSRGLAGGGGEQFF

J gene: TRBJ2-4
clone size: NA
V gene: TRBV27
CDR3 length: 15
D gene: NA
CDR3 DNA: TGTGCCAGCAGTTCTCAAGGTCTCCAGGGGAACATTCAGTACTTC
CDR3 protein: CASSSQGLQGNIQYF

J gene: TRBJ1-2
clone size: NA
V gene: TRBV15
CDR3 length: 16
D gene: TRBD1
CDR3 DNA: TGTGCCACCAGCGGAACCCTGGGACAGGGGGCGCCTGGCTACACCTTC
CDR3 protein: CATSGTLGQGAPGYTF

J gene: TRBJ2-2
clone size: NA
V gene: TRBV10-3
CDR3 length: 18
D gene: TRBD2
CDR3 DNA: TGTGCCATCAGTGAGTTCGACCTGAGGACTAGCGGTTCCGGGGAGCTGTTTTTT
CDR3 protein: CAISEFDLRTSGSGELFF

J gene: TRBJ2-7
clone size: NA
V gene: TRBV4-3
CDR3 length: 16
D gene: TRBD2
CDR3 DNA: TGCGCCAGCAGCCAAGATGGACTAGCGGGAGAATACGAGCAGTACTTC
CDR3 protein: CASSQDGLAGEYEQYF

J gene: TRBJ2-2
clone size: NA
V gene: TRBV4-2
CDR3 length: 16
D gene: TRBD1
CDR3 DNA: TGTGCCAGCAGCCAAGCGCACTCAGGGGGCACAGGGGAGCTGTTTTTT
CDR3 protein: CASSQAHSGGTGELFF

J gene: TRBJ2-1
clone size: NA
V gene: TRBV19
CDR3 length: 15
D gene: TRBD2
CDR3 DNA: TGTGCCAGTAGTATTCTCAGGACTAGCGGGTCTGAGCAGTTCTTC
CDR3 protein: CASSILRTSGSEQFF

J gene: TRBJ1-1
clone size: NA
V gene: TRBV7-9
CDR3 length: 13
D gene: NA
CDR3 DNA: TGTGCCAGCAGCAGGACAACGAACACTGAAGCTTTCTTT
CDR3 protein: CASSRTTNTEAFF

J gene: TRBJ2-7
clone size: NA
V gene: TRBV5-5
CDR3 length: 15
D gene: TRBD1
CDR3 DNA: TGTGCCAGCAGCGTTGGGGGGACAGGGGTGGGCGAGCAGTACTTC
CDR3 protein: CASSVGGTGVGEQYF

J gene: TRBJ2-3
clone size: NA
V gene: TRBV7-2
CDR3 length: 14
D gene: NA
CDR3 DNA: TGTGCCAGCAGCTTACTTGGAGGTAGTGATACGCAGTATTTT
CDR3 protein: CASSLLGGSDTQYF

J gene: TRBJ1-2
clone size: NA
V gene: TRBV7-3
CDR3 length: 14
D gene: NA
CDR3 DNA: TGTGCCAGCAGCCCCGGCGGGGGGCTGGGTGGCTACACCTTC
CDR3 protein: CASSPGGGLGGYTF

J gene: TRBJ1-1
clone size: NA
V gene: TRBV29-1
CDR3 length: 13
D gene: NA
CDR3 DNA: TGCAGCGTTGAGCAGACAGCTAACACTGAAGCTTTCTTT
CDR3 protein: CSVEQTANTEAFF

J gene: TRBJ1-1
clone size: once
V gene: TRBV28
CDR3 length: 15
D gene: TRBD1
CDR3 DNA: TGTGCCAGCAGTTTAGACAGGGTGAGGAACACTGAAGCTTTCTTT
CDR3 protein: CASSLDRVRNTEAFF

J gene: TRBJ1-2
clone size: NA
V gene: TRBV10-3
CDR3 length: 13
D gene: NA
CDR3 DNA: TGTGCCATTAGGCAAAGAGGAGTGGATGGCTACACCTTC
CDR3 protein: CAIRQRGVDGYTF

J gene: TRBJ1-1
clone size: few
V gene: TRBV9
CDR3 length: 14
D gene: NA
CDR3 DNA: TGTACCAGCAGCTTCCGACAGGAAGGCACTGAAGCTTTCTTT
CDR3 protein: CTSSFRQEGTEAFF